Presented here are 7 T cell receptor beta chains from one specimen sequenced in a study of beta chain features in type 1 diabetes (dated by TCRdb to 2016 to 2018). No cognate antigen is known for these TCRs. Libraries were prepared through the immunoSEQ multiplex PCR assay. All of the isolated RNA was reverse transcribed with the High Capacity cDNA Reverse Transcription Kit, so expressed TCRB transcripts were sequenced. Here the immuneACCESS table is served through TCRdb, limited to in-frame sequences with V and J called. Missing clones are a known gap in these copies; in checked studies unresolved V genes cover under half, and the rest lacks a known reason. Present in this sample are some 700,000 clones, about an eighth of which were seen just once. Less than 0.025% of the sample is held by the ten biggest clonotypes. On the study overall, not on this receptor specifically: A moderate but significant shortening of TCRB CDR3 length was observed in type 1 diabetes patients in all four CD4+ subsets.

Sequences were obtained from naive CD4+ T cells from blood. This sample's cell subset or site label indicates: true naive CD4+ T cells. The origin of the receptors is a man aged 18 to 30 with type 1 diabetes.

In its sample, this clone was seen a few times. The J gene is TRBJ2-3, the V gene TRBV6-6; D uncertain. This CDR3 contains 15 residues. Trimming removed 2 bases at V and 0 bases at J, with 9 bases between. The germline gives CDR1 MNHNY, CDR2 SVGAGI (reference sequence). The CDR3 DNA reads as TGTGCCAGCAGTTACCCCATGGGGAGCACAGATACGCAGTATTTT. This sequence encodes CASSYPMGSTDTQYF.

Points on this clone: Other DNA sequences within the sample encode an identical CDR3. J is TRBJ2-5 and V is TRBV5-4, with TRBD1 matching over 10 bases. The trim removed 2 bases at V and 2 bases at J, leaving 9 bases unmatched. The CDR3 runs 17 residues. CDR1 and CDR2 from the germline V gene are SGHNT and YYREEE (reference sequence). The CDR3 DNA reads TGTGCCAGCAGCTTAGGAATGGACAGGGGGGTGCAAGAGACCCAGTACTTC. Translated, it gives CASSLGMDRGVQETQYF.

This clone was counted a few times. V usage is TRBV30 and J usage is TRBJ2-6, with D perhaps TRBD1 (6 bases). Germline V gene lookup returns CDR1 GTSNPN and CDR2 SVGIG (reference sequence). The CDR3 totals 11 residues. Deletions cut 8 bases from V and 4 bases from J, with 6 bases between. CDR3: CAQGGANVLTF. Written as DNA, the CDR3 is TGTGCCCAGGGGGGGGCCAACGTCCTGACTTTC.

CDR3 residues: CASSIGLAVHTNTGELFF. Here the CDR3 DNA reads TGCGCCAGCAGCATTGGCCTGGCGGTTCATACGAACACCGGGGAGCTGTTTTTT. The chain combines TRBV5-1 with TRBJ2-2; D is unresolved. The germline CDR1 and CDR2 sequences are SGHRS and YFSETQ. The CDR3 sequence is 18 residues long. V shed 4 bases and J shed 0 bases, with 19 bases lying between them.

This clone was seen more than once but under ten times. This rearrangement joins TRBV7-9 to TRBJ1-2, with D possibly matching TRBD1 (5 bases). The CDR3 has 15 residues. CDR1 and CDR2 from the germline V gene are SEHNR and FQNEAQ (reference sequence). The V gene lost 5 bases and the J gene lost 5 bases, with 18 bases spanning the gap. The CDR3 loop is CASSILSGPLYGYTF. CDR3 sequence (DNA): TGTGCCAGCAGCATCCTTTCAGGGCCACTATATGGCTACACCTTC. The full variable domain, in which reference TRBV7-9 and TRBJ1-2 provide the parts outside the CDR3, is DTGVSQNPRHKITKRGQNVTFRCDPISEHNRLYWYRQTLGQGPEFLTYFQNEAQLEKSRLLSDRFSAERPKGSFSTLEIQRTEQGDSAMYLCASSILSGPLYGYTFGSGTRLTVV.

The chain links TRBV2 to TRBJ2-7; the D is unclear. The germline V gene encodes CDR1 SNHLY and CDR2 FYNNEI. The CDR3 is 13 residues long. Trimming cost V 3 bases and J 6 bases, with 12 bases left between them. CDR3 residues: CASSDLAQTEQYF. The CDR3 DNA is TGTGCCAGCAGTGATCTCGCACAGACCGAGCAGTACTTC.

A remark on this clone: Relative to the germline gene, one junction end is altered; a read error may explain this. V and J are TRBV10-2 and TRBJ2-7; D is ambiguous. Germline V gene lookup returns CDR1 WSHSY and CDR2 SAAADI. The CDR3 loop spans 13 amino acids. CDR3: CASGDGPGYEQYF. The CDR3 region has the DNA TGCGCCAGCGGTGACGGTCCCGGTTACGAGCAGTACTTC.